This T cell receptor beta chain comes out of a study of response to subunit inactivated influenza vaccine. This clonotype was seen only a few times. TCRdb analysed the RT-PCR reads with MiXCR anew, one entry per CDR3 protein. Here the sample spans some 800,000 distinct CDR3 sequences, 21% being singletons. CDR1 and CDR2 from the germline V gene are MNHEY and SVGEGT. With V trimmed by 2 bases and J by 3 bases, 15 bases remained unmatched. The length of the CDR3 is 18 residues. The clonotype was recovered from a middle-aged man who received an inactivated influenza vaccine. The V gene is TRBV6-2 or TRBV6-3, the J gene TRBJ2-7; 8 nucleotides agree with TRBD1. The material sequenced was PBMCs from blood, taken about 5 days after vaccination. CDR3 amino acids: CASSYRPETGDRHYEQYF. CDR3 DNA sequence: TGTGCCAGCAGTTACCGACCCGAGACAGGGGATCGCCACTACGAGCAGTACTTC.